The 22 T cell receptor beta chains below come from one sample, sequenced in a study of OX40 agonist ivuxolimab in advanced cancers. TCRdb keeps only in-frame clones here, not all; method: immunoSEQ multiplex PCR. The sample holds under 65,000 clones; around 84% are singletons and the top ten take approximately 20%. The sample here was CD4+ or CD8+ T cells sorted from blood, taken in a trial of the OX40 agonist ivuxolimab. The origin of the receptors is an adult with an advanced solid tumor such as melanoma, head and neck, liver or kidney cancer.

The rearrangement links TRBV19 to TRBJ2-3; a weak D match, TRBD1 (6 bases). The CDR3 runs 15 residues. Germline lookup yields CDR1 LNHDA and CDR2 SQIVND (reference sequence). V dropped 5 bases and J dropped 5 bases, with 17 bases sitting between them. As DNA, the CDR3 is TGTGCCAGTAGTTTCCCGGTGGGGGCAGAAGATACGCAGTATTTT. Protein: CASSFPVGAEDTQYF.

The rearrangement joins TRBV28 to TRBJ1-6; a weak D match, TRBD1 (6 bases). The CDR3 extends over 15 amino acids. V was pared by 5 bases and J by 7 bases, with 15 bases between. Germline CDR1 and CDR2: MDHEN and SYDVKM. CDR3 bases: TGTGCCAGCAGTCCAGAAACAGGGCGAAATTCACCCCTCCACTTT. Translation gives CASSPETGRNSPLHF. Filled out from reference TRBV28 and TRBJ1-6, the complete variable domain reads DVKVTQSSRYLVKRTGEKVFLECVQDMDHENMFWYRQDPGLGLRLIYFSYDVKMKEKGDIPEGYSVSREKKERFSLILESASTNQTSMYLCASSPETGRNSPLHFGNGTRLTVT.

V gene TRBV10-3 combines with J gene TRBJ1-5; TRBD1 agrees at 11 bases. Germline V gives CDR1 ENHRY, CDR2 SYGVKD. J gave up 3 bases and V 2 bases, and 3 bases lay outside the gene matches. The length of the CDR3 is 16 residues. The CDR3 nucleotides are TGTGCCATCAGTGAGGGGACAGGGGGAGTCAATCAGCCCCAGCATTTT. Translated: CAISEGTGGVNQPQHF.

The table lists this clone with a few counts. V and J are TRBV27 and TRBJ2-2; D is unresolved. Looked up from germline, CDR1 is MNHEY and CDR2 is SMNVEV (reference sequence). The V gene lost 5 bases and the J gene lost 6 bases, with 13 bases spanning the gap. The CDR3 is 14 amino acids. CDR3 in amino acids: CASSLGSAAGELFF. CDR3 DNA: TGTGCCAGCAGTCTAGGGTCAGCCGCCGGGGAGCTGTTTTTT.

V and J are TRBV10-3 and TRBJ1-5; D is unclear. The CDR3 covers 14 residues. Germline CDR1 reads ENHRY; CDR2 reads SYGVKD. Trimming took 3 bases from V and 0 from J, leaving 6 bases between them. CDR3 sequence: CAISEGFSNQPQHF. CDR3 nucleotides: TGTGCCATCAGTGAAGGCTTTAGCAATCAGCCCCAGCATTTT.

The chain couples TRBV6-6 to TRBJ1-5; D is perhaps TRBD1 (6 bases). CDR1 and CDR2 from the germline V gene are MNHNY and SVGAGI (reference sequence). The V gene lost 2 bases and the J gene lost 5 bases, with 10 bases spanning the gap. This CDR3 spans 14 amino acids. This chain's CDR3 is CASSYGGRDQPQHF. CDR3 bases: TGTGCCAGCAGTTACGGGGGGCGGGATCAGCCCCAGCATTTT.

This chain joins TRBV7-3 and TRBJ2-7; 7 nucleotides match TRBD1. V lost 10 bases, J lost 2 bases, and 11 bases stayed unmatched. The length of the CDR3 is 14 residues. Germline V gene lookup returns CDR1 SGHTA and CDR2 FQGTGA. The CDR3 spells CAKRTRTGPYEQYV. CDR3 coding DNA: TGTGCCAAGCGGACCCGGACAGGTCCCTACGAGCAGTACGTC.

The sample holds a few counts of this clone. The chain combines TRBV5-5 with TRBJ2-3; D unresolved. V was shortened by 2 bases and J by 5 bases, with 3 bases between the two germline ends. CDR1 SGHKS and CDR2 YYEKEE come from the germline V gene (reference sequence). The CDR3 has 11 residues. For the CDR3, the DNA is TGTGCCAGCAGCTTAGGAGATACGCAGTATTTT. Amino acid sequence: CASSLGDTQYF. Filled out from reference TRBV5-5 and TRBJ2-3, the complete variable domain reads DAGVTQSPTHLIKTRGQQVTLRCSPISGHKSVSWYQQVLGQGPQFIFQYYEKEERGRGNFPDRFSARQFPNYSSELNVNALLLGDSALYLCASSLGDTQYFGPGTRLTVL.

V is TRBV4-2 and J is TRBJ1-1; D possibly corresponds to TRBD1 (5 bases). The germline V gene encodes CDR1 LGHNA and CDR2 YNFKEQ. V lost 6 bases and J lost 0, with 14 bases in between. The CDR3 spans 15 residues. The CDR3 DNA is TGTGCCAGCAGGGGACGGGACGATGTGAACACTGAAGCTTTCTTT. Translated, it gives CASRGRDDVNTEAFF.

The chain has TRBV9 and TRBJ2-2; 7 nucleotides agree with TRBD2. Germline-derived CDR1 and CDR2 are SGDLS and YYNGEE. The ends lost 3 bases at V and 4 bases at J; junction bases unmatched: 6. The CDR3 is made up of 15 amino acids. In nucleotides, the CDR3 is TGTGCCAGCAGCGGGCCTTTAGCGGGCACCGGGGAGCTGTTTTTT. Residues: CASSGPLAGTGELFF.

The chain has TRBV7-9 and TRBJ1-2; D call uncertain. V shed 1 base and J shed 2 bases, with 5 bases lying between them. Germline CDR1 is SEHNR and CDR2 is FQNEAQ (reference sequence). There are 13 residues in the CDR3. CDR3 bases: TGTGCCAGCAGCTTAGGACGGAACTATGGCTACACCTTC. It is translated as CASSLGRNYGYTF.

V usage is TRBV7-2 and J usage is TRBJ1-2; D gene uncertain. V shed 5 bases and J shed 5 bases, with 18 bases lying between them. The germline V gene has CDR1 SGHTA and CDR2 FQGNSA. This CDR3 has 15 residues. CDR3 bases: TGTGCCAGCAGCCGTATTGGGCAGCCCCAATATGGCTACACCTTC. Protein: CASSRIGQPQYGYTF.

This chain uses TRBV5-4 with TRBJ2-3; D unresolved. This CDR3 contains 11 residues. Germline V gene lookup returns CDR1 SGHNT and CDR2 YYREEE (reference sequence). V was clipped by 3 bases and J by 4 bases, with 3 bases between them. As DNA, the CDR3 is TGTGCCAGCAGCTCGGCAGATACGCAGTATTTT. It encodes CASSSADTQYF.

The sample holds one count of this clone. V is TRBV7-9 and J is TRBJ1-4; D unclear. V was cut by 5 bases and J by 0 bases, with 13 bases left in between. Germline assignment: CDR1 SEHNR and CDR2 FQNEAQ (reference sequence). The CDR3 is 16 amino acids. The CDR3 nucleotides are TGTGCCAGCAGCCACGACATTCCAGCAACTAATGAAAAACTGTTTTTT. It yields the protein CASSHDIPATNEKLFF.

V usage is TRBV11-2 and J usage is TRBJ2-7, with D possibly matching TRBD2 (6 bases). The ends were cut back, 5 bases at V and 3 bases at J, with 17 bases in the middle. Germline V gene sequence: CDR1 SGHAT, CDR2 FQNNGV. The CDR3 spans 15 residues. The CDR3 here is CASSAGLGGLYEQYF. The CDR3 DNA sequence: TGTGCCAGCAGCGCCGGACTGGGGGGTCTCTACGAGCAGTACTTC.

This clone was detected ten times or more. CDR3 in DNA: TGTGCCAGTAGTATGAGCGGCGTAACCTCTTACTACGAGCAGTACTTC. It translates to CASSMSGVTSYYEQYF. The gene calls are TRBV19 and TRBJ2-7; maybe TRBD2 (5 bases). The CDR3 extends over 16 amino acids. Trimming shortened V by 3 bases and J by 3 bases, and 18 bases separated the two germline ends. The germline V gene has CDR1 LNHDA and CDR2 SQIVND (reference sequence).

The chain recombines TRBV28 with TRBJ2-5; D is uncertain. With 3 bases removed from V and 3 bases from J, the gap between germline ends came to 8 bases. Germline-derived CDR1 and CDR2 are MDHEN and SYDVKM. CDR3 length equals 13 residues. Written as DNA, the CDR3 is TGTGCCAGCAGTTTCCCAGAAAAAGAGACCCAGTACTTC. Residues: CASSFPEKETQYF.

The V and J genes are TRBV6-5 and TRBJ1-1; D might be TRBD1 (6 bases). CDR1 is MNHEY and CDR2 is SVGAGI in the germline V gene. Trimming removed 0 bases from V and 7 bases from J, with 6 bases in between. This CDR3 contains 12 residues. The CDR3 nucleotides are TGTGCCAGCAGTTACTCAGGGGGTGAAGCTTTCTTT. Encoded protein: CASSYSGGEAFF.

The chain uses TRBV7-2 and TRBJ2-3; D remains unclear. Germline loops: CDR1 SGHTA, CDR2 FQGNSA. The CDR3 is 12 residues long. V was cut by 7 bases and J by 4 bases, with 9 bases left in between. The CDR3 loop is CASTQSADTQYF. Written as DNA, the CDR3 is TGTGCCAGCACTCAGAGCGCAGATACGCAGTATTTT.

The genes are TRBV14 and TRBJ1-2; a weak D match, TRBD1 (5 bases). Trimming cost V 4 bases and J 3 bases, with 12 bases left between them. The CDR3 length is 14 residues. Looked up from germline, CDR1 is SGHDN and CDR2 is FVKESK. DNA of the CDR3: TGTGCCAGCAGCCCTGCAGGGATCTACTATGGCTACACCTTC. It specifies CASSPAGIYYGYTF. Using reference TRBV14 and TRBJ1-2 for the parts outside the CDR3, the full variable domain is EAGVTQFPSHSVIEKGQTVTLRCDPISGHDNLYWYRRVMGKEIKFLLHFVKESKQDESGMPNNRFLAERTGGTYSTLKVQPAELEDSGVYFCASSPAGIYYGYTFGSGTRLTVV.

This chain uses TRBV29-1 with TRBJ2-5, with TRBD1 matching 7 bases. The length of the CDR3 is 15 residues. Trimming cost V 0 bases and J 4 bases; bases outside gene matches: 8. Germline CDR1 SQVTM, CDR2 ANQGSEA. The CDR3 DNA reads TGCAGCGTTGAAGATGACAGGGTCTGGGGAGAGACCCAGTACTTC. This codes for CSVEDDRVWGETQYF.

The V call is TRBV9, the J call TRBJ1-2, with D possibly being TRBD1 (5 bases). The V end was cut by 0 bases, the J end by 1 base, with 13 bases between. This CDR3 contains 16 residues. Germline lookup yields CDR1 SGDLS and CDR2 YYNGEE. The CDR3 DNA is TGTGCCAGCAGCGTAGCTGACAGCTTGATTAACTATGGCTACACCTTC. The encoded protein is CASSVADSLINYGYTF.